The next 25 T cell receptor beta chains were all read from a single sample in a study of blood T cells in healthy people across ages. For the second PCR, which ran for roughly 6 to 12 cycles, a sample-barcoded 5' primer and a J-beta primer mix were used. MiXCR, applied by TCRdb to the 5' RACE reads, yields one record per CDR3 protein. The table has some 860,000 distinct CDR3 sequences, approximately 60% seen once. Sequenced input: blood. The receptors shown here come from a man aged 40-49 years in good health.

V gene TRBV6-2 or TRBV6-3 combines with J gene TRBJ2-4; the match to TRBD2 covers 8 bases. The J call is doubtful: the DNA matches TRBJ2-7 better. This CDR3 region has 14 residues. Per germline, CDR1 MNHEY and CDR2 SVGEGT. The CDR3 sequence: CASRGRAGAYEQYF. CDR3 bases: TGTGCCAGCAGAGGACGAGCGGGAGCCTACGAGCAGTACTTC.

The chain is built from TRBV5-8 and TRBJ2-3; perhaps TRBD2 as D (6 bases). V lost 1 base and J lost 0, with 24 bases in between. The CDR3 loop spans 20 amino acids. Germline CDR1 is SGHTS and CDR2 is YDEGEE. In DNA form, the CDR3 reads TGTGCCAGCAGCTTGATCGTAGGTAGGAGCGGGCCAGTTAGCACAGATACGCAGTATTTT. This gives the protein CASSLIVGRSGPVSTDTQYF.

The CDR3 reads CASSQAGTGSYGYTF. The CDR3 DNA is TGCGCCAGCAGCCAAGCCGGGACAGGGAGCTATGGCTACACCTTC. This rearrangement joins TRBV4-1 to TRBJ1-2; 9 bases agree with TRBD1. J gave up 4 bases and V 1 base, and 4 bases lay outside the gene matches. Germline V gene lookup returns CDR1 MGHRA and CDR2 YSYEKL. This CDR3 has 15 residues.

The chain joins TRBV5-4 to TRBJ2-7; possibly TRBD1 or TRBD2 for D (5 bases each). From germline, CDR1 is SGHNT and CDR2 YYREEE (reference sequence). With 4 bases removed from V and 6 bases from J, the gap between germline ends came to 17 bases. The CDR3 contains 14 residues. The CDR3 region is CASSIGTYASEQYF. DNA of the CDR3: TGTGCCAGCAGCATCGGGACCTACGCCAGCGAGCAGTACTTC.

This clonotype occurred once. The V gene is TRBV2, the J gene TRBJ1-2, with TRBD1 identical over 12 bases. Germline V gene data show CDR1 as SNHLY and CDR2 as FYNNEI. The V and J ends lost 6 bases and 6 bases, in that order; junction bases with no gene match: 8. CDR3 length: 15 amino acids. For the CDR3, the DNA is TGTGCCAGCAGGGGACAGGGGGCGAACTCTAATGGCTACACCTTC. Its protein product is CASRGQGANSNGYTF.

The CDR3, as DNA: TGCGCCAGCAGCCAAGATCGAATGGGACTCCGAAATTCACCCCTCCACTTT. Translation: CASSQDRMGLRNSPLHF. V and J are TRBV4-3 and TRBJ1-6; D might be TRBD1 (5 bases). Per the germline V gene, CDR1 is LGHNA and CDR2 is YSLEER. The CDR3 length is 17 residues. V lost 0 bases and J 7 bases, leaving 16 bases between the germline ends.

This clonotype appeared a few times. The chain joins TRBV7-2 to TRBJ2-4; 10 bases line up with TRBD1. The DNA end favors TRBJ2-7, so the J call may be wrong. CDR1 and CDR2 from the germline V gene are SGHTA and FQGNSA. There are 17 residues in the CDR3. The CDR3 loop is CASSLARDRGRFAEQYF. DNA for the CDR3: TGTGCCAGCAGCTTAGCGCGAGACAGGGGGCGTTTCGCCGAGCAGTACTTC.

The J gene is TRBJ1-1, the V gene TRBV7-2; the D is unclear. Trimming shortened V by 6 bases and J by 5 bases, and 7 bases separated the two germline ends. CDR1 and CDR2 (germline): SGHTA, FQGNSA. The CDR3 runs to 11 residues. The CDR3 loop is CASRGGTEAFF. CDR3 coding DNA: TGTGCCAGCAGGGGTGGAACTGAAGCTTTCTTT.

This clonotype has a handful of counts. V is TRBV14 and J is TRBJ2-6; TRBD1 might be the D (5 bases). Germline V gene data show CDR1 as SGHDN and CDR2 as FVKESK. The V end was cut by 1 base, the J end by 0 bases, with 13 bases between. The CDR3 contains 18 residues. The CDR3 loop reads CASSQGLGPSSGANVLTF. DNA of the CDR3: TGTGCCAGCAGCCAAGGCCTGGGGCCTAGCTCTGGGGCCAACGTCCTGACTTTC.

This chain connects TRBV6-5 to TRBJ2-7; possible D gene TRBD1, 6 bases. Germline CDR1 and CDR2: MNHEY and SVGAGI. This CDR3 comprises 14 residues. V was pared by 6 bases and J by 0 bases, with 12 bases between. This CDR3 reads CASRFQQGSYEQYF. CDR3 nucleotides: TGTGCCAGCAGATTCCAACAGGGCTCCTACGAGCAGTACTTC.

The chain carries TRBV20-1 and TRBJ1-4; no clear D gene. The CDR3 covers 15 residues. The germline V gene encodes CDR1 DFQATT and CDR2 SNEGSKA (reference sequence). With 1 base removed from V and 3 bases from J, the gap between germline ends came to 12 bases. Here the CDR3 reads CSARGVGQPNEKLFF. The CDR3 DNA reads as TGCAGTGCTAGAGGTGTGGGTCAGCCTAATGAAAAACTGTTTTTT.

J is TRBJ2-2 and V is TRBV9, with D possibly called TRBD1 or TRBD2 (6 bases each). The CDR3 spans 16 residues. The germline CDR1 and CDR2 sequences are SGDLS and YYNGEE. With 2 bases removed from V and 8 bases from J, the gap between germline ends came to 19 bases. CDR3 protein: CASSVGTPRGGGELFF. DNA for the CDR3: TGTGCCAGCAGCGTCGGGACTCCCAGGGGAGGAGGGGAGCTGTTTTTT.

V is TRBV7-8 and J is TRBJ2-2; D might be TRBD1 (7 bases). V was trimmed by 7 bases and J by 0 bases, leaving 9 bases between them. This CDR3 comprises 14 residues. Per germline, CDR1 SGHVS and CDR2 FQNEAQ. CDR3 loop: CASTRGANTGELFF. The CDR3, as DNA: TGTGCCAGCACCAGGGGGGCGAACACCGGGGAGCTGTTTTTT. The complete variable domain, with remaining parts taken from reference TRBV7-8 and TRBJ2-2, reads GAGVSQSPRYKVAKRGQDVALRCDPISGHVSLFWYQQALGQGPEFLTYFQNEAQLDKSGLPSDRFFAERPEGSVSTLKIQRTQQEDSAVYLCASTRGANTGELFFGEGSRLTVL.

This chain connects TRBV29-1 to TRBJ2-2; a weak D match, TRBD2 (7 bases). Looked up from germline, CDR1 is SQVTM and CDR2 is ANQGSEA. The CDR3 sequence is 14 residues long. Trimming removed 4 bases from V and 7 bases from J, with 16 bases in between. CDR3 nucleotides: TGCAGCGTTGTAGTGGGGGGGCTAGGCGGGGAGCTGTTTTTT. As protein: CSVVVGGLGGELFF.

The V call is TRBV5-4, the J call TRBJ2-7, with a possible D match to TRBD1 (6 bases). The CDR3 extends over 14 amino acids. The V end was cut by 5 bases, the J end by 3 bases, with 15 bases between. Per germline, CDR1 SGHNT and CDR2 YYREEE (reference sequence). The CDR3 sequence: CASRKQGDDYEQYF. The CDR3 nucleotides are TGTGCCAGCAGGAAACAGGGAGATGACTACGAGCAGTACTTC.

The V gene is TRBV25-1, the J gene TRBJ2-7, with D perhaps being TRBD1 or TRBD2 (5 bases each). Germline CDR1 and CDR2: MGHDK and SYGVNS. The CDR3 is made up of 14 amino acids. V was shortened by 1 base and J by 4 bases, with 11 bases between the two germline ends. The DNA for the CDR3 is TGTGCCAGCAGTGAATTTGGGACCGAATACGAGCAGTACTTC. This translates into CASSEFGTEYEQYF.

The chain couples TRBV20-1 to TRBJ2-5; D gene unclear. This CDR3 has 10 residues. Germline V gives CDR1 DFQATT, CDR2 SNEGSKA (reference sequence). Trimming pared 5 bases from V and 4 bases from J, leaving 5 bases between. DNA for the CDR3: TGCAGTGCTTTGGGAGAGACCCAGTACTTC. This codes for CSALGETQYF.

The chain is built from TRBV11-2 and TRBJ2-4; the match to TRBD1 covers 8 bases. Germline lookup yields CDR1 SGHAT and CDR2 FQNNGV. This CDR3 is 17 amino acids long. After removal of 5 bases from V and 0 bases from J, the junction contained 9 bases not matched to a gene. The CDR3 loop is CASSPGQGGLAKNIQYF. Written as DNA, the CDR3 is TGTGCCAGCAGCCCAGGACAGGGAGGTCTAGCCAAAAACATTCAGTACTTC. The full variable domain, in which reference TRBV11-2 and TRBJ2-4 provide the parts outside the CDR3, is EAGVAQSPRYKIIEKRQSVAFWCNPISGHATLYWYQQILGQGPKLLIQFQNNGVVDDSQLPKDRFSAERLKGVDSTLKIQPAKLEDSAVYLCASSPGQGGLAKNIQYFGAGTRLSVL.

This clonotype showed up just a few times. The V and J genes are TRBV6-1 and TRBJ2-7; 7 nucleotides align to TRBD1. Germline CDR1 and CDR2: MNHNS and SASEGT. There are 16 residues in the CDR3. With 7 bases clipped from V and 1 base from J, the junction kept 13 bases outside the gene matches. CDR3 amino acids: CASTVRDPGQSYEQYF. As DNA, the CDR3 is TGTGCCAGCACCGTAAGAGATCCGGGACAGTCCTACGAGCAGTACTTC.

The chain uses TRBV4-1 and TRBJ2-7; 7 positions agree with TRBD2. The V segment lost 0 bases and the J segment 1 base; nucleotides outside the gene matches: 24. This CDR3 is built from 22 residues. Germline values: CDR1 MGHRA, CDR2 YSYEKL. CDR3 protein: CASSQEFRLPRKGTKMSYEQYF. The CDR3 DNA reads TGCGCCAGCAGCCAAGAATTCCGTTTGCCTCGTAAGGGGACTAAGATGTCCTACGAGCAGTACTTC.

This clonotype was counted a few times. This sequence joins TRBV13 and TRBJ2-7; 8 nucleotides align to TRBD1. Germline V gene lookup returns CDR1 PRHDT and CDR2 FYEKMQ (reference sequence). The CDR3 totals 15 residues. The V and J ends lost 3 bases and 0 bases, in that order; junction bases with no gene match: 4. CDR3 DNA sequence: TGTGCCAGCAGCTTTATGGGACAGGTCTCCTACGAGCAGTACTTC. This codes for CASSFMGQVSYEQYF.

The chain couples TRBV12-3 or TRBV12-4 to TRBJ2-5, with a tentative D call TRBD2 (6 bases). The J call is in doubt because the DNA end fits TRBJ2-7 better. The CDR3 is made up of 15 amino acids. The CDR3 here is CASSFVWGETYEQYF. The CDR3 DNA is TGTGCCAGCAGTTTCGTTTGGGGGGAAACCTACGAGCAGTACTTC.

CDR3 nucleotide sequence: TGTGCCAGCAGCTTAGTTTGGACAGGGGCGAGCGAGACCCAGTACTTC. Translation: CASSLVWTGASETQYF. The chain joins TRBV11-3 to TRBJ2-5; TRBD1 agrees at 9 bases. The CDR3 contains 16 residues. Germline CDR1 is SGHNT and CDR2 is YENEEA. V shed 1 base, J shed 5 bases, and the junction held 8 bases outside the gene matches.

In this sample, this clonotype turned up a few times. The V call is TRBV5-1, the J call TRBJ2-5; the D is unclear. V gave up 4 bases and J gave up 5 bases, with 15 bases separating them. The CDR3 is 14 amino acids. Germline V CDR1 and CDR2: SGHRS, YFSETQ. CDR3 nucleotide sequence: TGCGCCAGCAGCCCTGAAAGACGAGAGGAGACCCAGTACTTC. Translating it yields CASSPERREETQYF.

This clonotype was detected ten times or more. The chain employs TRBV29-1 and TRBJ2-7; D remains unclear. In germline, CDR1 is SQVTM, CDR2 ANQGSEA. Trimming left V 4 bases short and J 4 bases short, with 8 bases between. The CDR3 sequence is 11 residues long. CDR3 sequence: CSVGDGYEQYF. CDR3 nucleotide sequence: TGCAGCGTTGGAGACGGATACGAGCAGTACTTC.